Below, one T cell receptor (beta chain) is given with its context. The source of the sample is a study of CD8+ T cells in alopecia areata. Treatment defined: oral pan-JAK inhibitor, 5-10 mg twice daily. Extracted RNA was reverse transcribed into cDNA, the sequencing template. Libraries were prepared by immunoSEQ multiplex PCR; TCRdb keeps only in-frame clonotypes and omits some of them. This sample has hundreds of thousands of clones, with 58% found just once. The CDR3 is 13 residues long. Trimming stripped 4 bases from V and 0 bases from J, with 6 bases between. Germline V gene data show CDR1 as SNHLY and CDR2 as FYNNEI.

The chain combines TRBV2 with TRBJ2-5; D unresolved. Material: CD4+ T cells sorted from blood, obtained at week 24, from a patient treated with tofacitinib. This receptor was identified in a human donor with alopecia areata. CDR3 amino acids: CASSGMYQETQYF. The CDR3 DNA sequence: TGTGCCAGCAGTGGGATGTACCAAGAGACCCAGTACTTC. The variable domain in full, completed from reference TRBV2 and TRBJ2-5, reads EPEVTQTPSHQVTQMGQEVILRCVPISNHLYFYWYRQILGQKVEFLVSFYNNEISEKSEIFDDQFSVERPDGSNFTLKIRSTKLEDSAMYFCASSGMYQETQYFGPGTRLLVL.